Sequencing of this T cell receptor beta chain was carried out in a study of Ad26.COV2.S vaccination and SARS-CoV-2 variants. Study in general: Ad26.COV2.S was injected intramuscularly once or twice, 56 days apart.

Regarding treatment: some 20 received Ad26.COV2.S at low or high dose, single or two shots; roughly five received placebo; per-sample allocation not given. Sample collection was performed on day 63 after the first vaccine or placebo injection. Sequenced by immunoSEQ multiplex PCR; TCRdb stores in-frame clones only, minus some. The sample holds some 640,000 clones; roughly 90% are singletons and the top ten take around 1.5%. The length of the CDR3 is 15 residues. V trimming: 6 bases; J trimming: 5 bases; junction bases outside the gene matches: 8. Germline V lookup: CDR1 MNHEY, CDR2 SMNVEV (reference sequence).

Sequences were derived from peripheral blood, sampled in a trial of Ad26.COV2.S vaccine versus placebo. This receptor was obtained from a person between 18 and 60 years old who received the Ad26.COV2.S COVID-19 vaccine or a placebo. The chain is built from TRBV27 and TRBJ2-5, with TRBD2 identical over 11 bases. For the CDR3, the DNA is TGTGCCAGCAGACCCCCGGGACTAGCGGTCGAGACCCAGTACTTC. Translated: CASRPPGLAVETQYF.